Presented here are 29 T cell receptor beta chains from one specimen sequenced in a study of PD-1 blockade in classical Hodgkin lymphoma. Stated time point: cycle 4 day 1 (C4D1), after 6 weeks of nivolumab. Brentuximab vedotin exposure varied among the patients, all of whom had relapsed after autologous stem cell transplantation. Thawed PBMCs yielded CD4+ T cells through magnetic negative selection. Sequenced by immunoSEQ multiplex PCR; TCRdb stores in-frame clones only, minus some. The sample lists 10,000 to 13,000 clones; 60% to 80% were seen once. Source: CD4+ T cells from blood, taken before the fourth cycle of nivolumab. All receptors come from a human donor with classical Hodgkin lymphoma.

The V call is TRBV5-1, the J call TRBJ2-2, with TRBD2 identical over 13 bases. CDR3 length: 15 amino acids. Unmatched junction bases numbered 2, after V lost 4 bases and J lost 5 bases. CDR1 and CDR2 from the germline V gene are SGHRS and YFSETQ. CDR3 protein: CASSRTSGSTGELFF. CDR3 bases: TGCGCCAGCAGCAGGACTAGCGGGAGTACCGGGGAGCTGTTTTTT.

The J gene is TRBJ2-5, the V gene TRBV7-9; 9 nucleotides line up with TRBD2. Germline assignment: CDR1 SEHNR and CDR2 FQNEAQ (reference sequence). The CDR3 is made up of 15 amino acids. Trimming cost V 5 bases and J 1 base; bases outside gene matches: 5. CDR3 sequence: CASSLGSGGQETQYF. The CDR3 nucleotides read TGTGCCAGCAGCCTAGGTAGCGGGGGCCAAGAGACCCAGTACTTC.

V gene TRBV11-2 combines with J gene TRBJ2-5; TRBD1 matches 7 bases. Germline CDR1 reads SGHAT; CDR2 reads FQNNGV. This CDR3 spans 16 amino acids. J lost 5 bases, V lost 5 bases, and 14 bases had no gene match. The CDR3 DNA sequence: TGTGCCAGCAGCCGCCTTGACTCAGGGGGAAGGGAGACCCAGTACTTC. The encoded protein is CASSRLDSGGRETQYF.

V gene TRBV5-6 combines with J gene TRBJ2-1, with 10 bases aligning to TRBD2. This CDR3 spans 17 amino acids. Germline V gene data show CDR1 as SGHDT and CDR2 as YYEEEE. V lost 2 bases, J lost 8 bases, and 13 bases stayed unmatched. The CDR3 coding sequence is TGTGCCAGCAGCTTTGCCACTAGCGGGAAGGAGGTCGATGAGCAGTTCTTC. The encoded protein is CASSFATSGKEVDEQFF.

The rearrangement joins TRBV19 to TRBJ2-5, with 7 positions matching TRBD1. J gave up 0 bases and V 9 bases, and 7 bases lay outside the gene matches. This CDR3 spans 14 amino acids. Germline V lookup: CDR1 LNHDA, CDR2 SQIVND (reference sequence). DNA for the CDR3: TGTGCCAGCAGGGACAGCGGAAACCAAGAGACCCAGTACTTC. Translating it yields CASRDSGNQETQYF. The full variable domain, in which reference TRBV19 and TRBJ2-5 provide the parts outside the CDR3, is DGGITQSPKYLFRKEGQNVTLSCEQNLNHDAMYWYRQDPGQGLRLIYYSQIVNDFQKGDIAEGYSVSREKKESFPLTVTSAQKNPTAFYLCASRDSGNQETQYFGPGTRLLVL.

The chain employs TRBV5-4 and TRBJ1-1; D is unclear. Deletions cut 1 base from V and 1 base from J, with 5 bases between. Per the germline V gene, CDR1 is SGHNT and CDR2 is YYREEE (reference sequence). The CDR3 runs to 13 residues. CDR3 loop: CASSLFANTEAFF. The CDR3 nucleotides are TGTGCCAGCAGCTTGTTCGCGAACACTGAAGCTTTCTTT.

This clone has a single count. This chain uses TRBV6-6 with TRBJ2-1; 12 bases align to TRBD2. With 6 bases clipped from V and 7 bases from J, the junction kept 7 bases outside the gene matches. Germline CDR1 MNHNY, CDR2 SVGAGI (reference sequence). The CDR3 loop spans 15 amino acids. This chain's CDR3 is CASRLAGGPMNEQFF. As DNA, the CDR3 is TGTGCCAGCAGGCTAGCGGGAGGGCCCATGAATGAGCAGTTCTTC.

The J gene is TRBJ2-7, the V gene TRBV29-1, with 8 bases aligning to TRBD1. The germline gives CDR1 SQVTM, CDR2 ANQGSEA. J gave up 3 bases and V 6 bases, and 10 bases lay outside the gene matches. The length of the CDR3 is 14 residues. CDR3 coding DNA: TGCAGCGTGCGGACAGGGAGTTTGGACTACGAGCAGTACTTC. This codes for CSVRTGSLDYEQYF.

This clone was counted between two and nine times. This sequence joins TRBV7-8 and TRBJ1-5, with D perhaps TRBD1 (5 bases). V lost 5 bases and J lost 2, with 19 bases in between. The CDR3 sequence is 17 residues long. Germline V gives CDR1 SGHVS, CDR2 FQNEAQ. CDR3 sequence: CASSERTGGRGNQPQHF. The CDR3 bases are TGTGCCAGCAGCGAGCGGACGGGGGGAAGGGGCAATCAGCCCCAGCATTTT.

The V call is TRBV11-3, the J call TRBJ2-3; D is unclear. The CDR3 extends over 14 amino acids. V lost 1 base and J lost 5, with 10 bases in between. Germline V lookup: CDR1 SGHNT, CDR2 YENEEA. The CDR3 is CASSLGRFGDTQYF. CDR3 sequence (DNA): TGTGCCAGCAGCTTAGGGCGTTTCGGAGATACGCAGTATTTT.

This clone appeared once. The V and J genes are TRBV5-1 and TRBJ2-7; 9 nucleotides align to TRBD2. The CDR3 extends over 15 amino acids. Germline V gene sequence: CDR1 SGHRS, CDR2 YFSETQ. V shed 2 bases, J shed 2 bases, and the junction held 5 bases outside the gene matches. CDR3 residues: CASSFLAGRTYEQYF. DNA of the CDR3: TGCGCCAGCAGCTTTCTAGCGGGAAGAACCTACGAGCAGTACTTC. Combining the CDR3 with reference TRBV5-1 and TRBJ2-7 gives the whole variable domain KAGVTQTPRYLIKTRGQQVTLSCSPISGHRSVSWYQQTPGQGLQFLFEYFSETQRNKGNFPGRFSGRQFSNSRSEMNVSTLELGDSALYLCASSFLAGRTYEQYFGPGTRLTVT.

The CDR3 bases are TGTGCCAGCAGCTTATTCTTACCGGGGGAGGGTGAGCAGTTCTTC. As protein: CASSLFLPGEGEQFF. V usage is TRBV7-2 and J usage is TRBJ2-1; 7 bases agree with TRBD2. The CDR3 totals 15 residues. V gave up 2 bases and J gave up 9 bases; unmatched junction bases: 10. Germline V gene sequence: CDR1 SGHTA, CDR2 FQGNSA.

This clone was recorded only once. The chain carries TRBV28 and TRBJ2-3, with D possibly being TRBD2 (5 bases). There are 16 residues in the CDR3. Germline CDR1 MDHEN, CDR2 SYDVKM. Trimming pared 6 bases from V and 2 bases from J, leaving 18 bases between. The CDR3 DNA is TGTGCCAGCAGCCCCGGTTCTCTGACTAACACAGATACGCAGTATTTT. This translates into CASSPGSLTNTDTQYF. Based on the CDR3 plus reference TRBV28 and TRBJ2-3, the full variable domain is DVKVTQSSRYLVKRTGEKVFLECVQDMDHENMFWYRQDPGLGLRLIYFSYDVKMKEKGDIPEGYSVSREKKERFSLILESASTNQTSMYLCASSPGSLTNTDTQYFGPGTRLTVL.

This clone came up a few times. The gene calls are TRBV5-1 and TRBJ2-5; 13 bases are shared with TRBD2. The germline V gene has CDR1 SGHRS and CDR2 YFSETQ. With 4 bases clipped from V and 5 bases from J, the junction kept 11 bases outside the gene matches. The CDR3 runs 17 residues. The DNA for the CDR3 is TGCGCCAGCAGCCCCTCCTTGGGACTAGCGGGATATGAGACCCAGTACTTC. Amino acid sequence: CASSPSLGLAGYETQYF.

The CDR3 nucleotides read TGTGCCAGCTCACCACGTTCGGGCTCCTACGAGCAGTACTTC. The encoded protein is CASSPRSGSYEQYF. This chain connects TRBV18 to TRBJ2-7; D ambiguous. CDR1 and CDR2 (germline): KGHSH, LQKENI. This CDR3 comprises 14 residues. Deletions cut 1 base from V and 0 bases from J, with 7 bases between.

V and J are TRBV5-6 and TRBJ1-4; 7 bases are shared with TRBD1. V was pared by 6 bases and J by 8 bases, with 10 bases of the junction left unmatched. CDR1 is SGHDT, CDR2 YYEEEE, per germline. The CDR3 has 14 amino acids. The CDR3 protein is CASTRGAGFEKLFF. The CDR3 bases are TGTGCCAGCACCAGGGGGGCAGGATTCGAAAAACTGTTTTTT.

This chain joins TRBV29-1 and TRBJ2-7; TRBD1 matches at 9 bases. CDR1 and CDR2 from the germline V gene are SQVTM and ANQGSEA. With V trimmed by 3 bases and J by 0 bases, 3 bases remained unmatched. The CDR3 is 14 residues long. The CDR3 bases are TGCAGCGTTGAGGACAGGGGCTACTCCTACGAGCAGTACTTC. Translating gives CSVEDRGYSYEQYF.

For the CDR3, the DNA is TGTGCCACCAGTCCATTAGCGGGAGGGCCGACAGATACGCAGTATTTT. This codes for CATSPLAGGPTDTQYF. The chain links TRBV15 to TRBJ2-3, with 11 bases lining up with TRBD2. The V and J ends lost 6 bases and 3 bases, in that order; junction bases with no gene match: 8. The CDR3 has 16 amino acids. The germline V gene has CDR1 LNHNV and CDR2 YYDKDF (reference sequence).

There are a few counts of this clone. This rearrangement joins TRBV7-9 to TRBJ2-7; 8 nucleotides line up with TRBD1. Germline V gene sequence: CDR1 SEHNR, CDR2 FQNEAQ (reference sequence). The trim removed 6 bases at V and 1 base at J, leaving 5 bases unmatched. The CDR3 loop spans 14 amino acids. DNA of the CDR3: TGTGCCAGCAGTTGGACAGGGTTATCCTACGAGCAGTACTTC. It translates to CASSWTGLSYEQYF.

The chain links TRBV18 to TRBJ2-1, with D uncertain. Deletions cut 0 bases from V and 10 bases from J, with 13 bases between. The V gene's germline CDR1 is KGHSH and CDR2 LQKENI. The CDR3 loop spans 14 amino acids. CDR3 protein: CASSPPSTQWEQFF. The CDR3 DNA reads TGTGCCAGCTCACCACCATCGACTCAATGGGAGCAGTTCTTC.

The gene calls are TRBV5-4 and TRBJ1-3; perhaps TRBD1 as D (5 bases). V lost 4 bases and J 0 bases, leaving 14 bases between the germline ends. In germline, CDR1 is SGHNT, CDR2 YYREEE (reference sequence). This CDR3 region has 16 residues. In nucleotides, the CDR3 is TGTGCCAGCAGCGGATCAGGGAAGTACTCTGGAAACACCATATATTTT. This translates into CASSGSGKYSGNTIYF.

This clone was picked up a small number of times. The CDR3 protein is CASNPNRGNEQFF. The CDR3 DNA reads TGCGCCAGCAACCCAAACAGGGGCAATGAGCAGTTCTTC. J is TRBJ2-1 and V is TRBV5-1; 7 bases map to TRBD1. Germline CDR1 and CDR2: SGHRS and YFSETQ. The J segment lost 6 bases and the V segment lost 6 bases, leaving 6 bases of the junction unmatched. CDR3 length equals 13 residues.

The J gene is TRBJ1-1, the V gene TRBV18; perhaps TRBD1 as D (6 bases). The CDR3 runs 14 residues. Germline loops: CDR1 KGHSH, CDR2 LQKENI. V gave up 5 bases and J gave up 1 base, with 11 bases separating them. This CDR3 is CASSLTGQNTEAFF. CDR3 sequence (DNA): TGTGCCAGCTCATTGACAGGACAGAACACTGAAGCTTTCTTT. The full variable domain, in which reference TRBV18 and TRBJ1-1 provide the parts outside the CDR3, is NAGVMQNPRHLVRRRGQEARLRCSPMKGHSHVYWYRQLPEEGLKFMVYLQKENIIDESGMPKERFSAEFPKEGPSILRIQQVVRGDSAAYFCASSLTGQNTEAFFGQGTRLTVV.

CDR3 coding DNA: TGCGCCAGCAGCTCCGGGACAGGGGGCGTTCGTCTCGGTTCACCCCTCCACTTT. This encodes CASSSGTGGVRLGSPLHF. The chain employs TRBV5-1 and TRBJ1-6, with TRBD1 matching 12 bases. The CDR3 loop spans 18 amino acids. The germline gives CDR1 SGHRS, CDR2 YFSETQ. The ends lost 3 bases at V and 9 bases at J; junction bases unmatched: 13.

This clone came up a few times. The rearrangement links TRBV6-1 to TRBJ2-7; possibly TRBD1 for D (6 bases). The CDR3 sequence is 14 residues long. The germline V gene has CDR1 MNHNS and CDR2 SASEGT. V lost 8 bases and J 3 bases, leaving 17 bases between the germline ends. Here the CDR3 DNA reads TGTGCCAGCCTAGTGGGTCAGGGGCGCTACGAGCAGTACTTC. Translating gives CASLVGQGRYEQYF.

The chain joins TRBV25-1 to TRBJ1-1; 7 nucleotides align to TRBD1. There are 12 residues in the CDR3. Germline values: CDR1 MGHDK, CDR2 SYGVNS. V lost 6 bases to trimming and J lost 4 bases; unmatched junction nucleotides: 2. For the CDR3, the DNA is TGTGCCAGCAGAGCAGGGGGCACTGAAGCTTTCTTT. It is translated as CASRAGGTEAFF.

In this sample, this clone is large. V gene TRBV2 combines with J gene TRBJ1-2, with 7 bases aligning to TRBD1. The CDR3 loop spans 12 amino acids. The germline CDR1 and CDR2 sequences are SNHLY and FYNNEI. Germline trimming cut 5 bases from V and 6 bases from J; bases unmatched to any gene: 3. The CDR3 nucleotides read TGTGCCAGCAGTTTACAGGGGAATGGCTACACCTTC. Amino acids: CASSLQGNGYTF.

The rearrangement links TRBV6-5 to TRBJ2-7; maybe TRBD1 (5 bases). Germline CDR1 is MNHEY and CDR2 is SVGAGI. Trimming stripped 2 bases from V and 6 bases from J, with 14 bases between. This CDR3 is 14 amino acids long. The CDR3 nucleotides read TGTGCCAGCAGTTACCTACAGGCCTACAGCGAGCAGTACTTC. Its protein is CASSYLQAYSEQYF.

The chain joins TRBV5-1 to TRBJ1-6; D is undetermined. The V and J ends lost 0 bases and 5 bases respectively, with 9 bases between them. This CDR3 contains 15 residues. Per germline, CDR1 SGHRS and CDR2 YFSETQ. In nucleotides, the CDR3 is TGCGCCAGCAGCTTGGAGCCAGCTGATAATTCACCCCTCCACTTT. As protein: CASSLEPADNSPLHF.